The present T cell receptor beta chain was sequenced within a study of metastatic and nonmetastatic thyroid tumors. The wider study: Repertoires from blood and tumor or nodule tissue of malignant and benign thyroid patients were compared.

Study findings and constraints: Reports indicated that malignant thyroid tumors showed significantly higher TCR beta diversity than benign nodules did, in blood and tumor.

This CDR3 contains 10 residues. The V gene lost 5 bases and the J gene lost 9 bases, with 8 bases spanning the gap. Germline loops: CDR1 GTSNPN, CDR2 SVGIG (reference sequence). Thyroid surgery had not been preceded by any treatment in any patient. Per the authors' pipeline: Clinicopathological groups of papillary thyroid cancer showed CDR3 differences that were used to build a distant-metastasis classifier. TCRdb re-analyzed the PCR reads through MiXCR. The authors' filters were not applied to this entry. Of about 92,000 clones in the sample, just under 15% are singletons; the top ten hold about 3.6%. With regard to this clone: Its antigen is unknown. This may come from a read error, since a much larger clone is one base off.

The chain uses TRBV30 and TRBJ2-1; no firm D call. The source is a female donor with papillary thyroid cancer or a benign thyroid nodule (not recorded which). Some clones in this sample may be carry-over from other donors' samples. Sequencing used blood. The CDR3 sequence: CAWVLGEQFF. As DNA, the CDR3 is TGTGCCTGGGTTCTAGGTGAGCAGTTCTTC. The full variable domain, rest sourced from reference TRBV30 and TRBJ2-1, is SQTIHQWPATLVQPVGSPLSLECTVEGTSNPNLYWYRQAAGRGLQLLFYSVGIGQISSEVPQNLSASRPQDRQFILSSKKLLLSDSGFYLCAWVLGEQFFGPGTRLTVL.